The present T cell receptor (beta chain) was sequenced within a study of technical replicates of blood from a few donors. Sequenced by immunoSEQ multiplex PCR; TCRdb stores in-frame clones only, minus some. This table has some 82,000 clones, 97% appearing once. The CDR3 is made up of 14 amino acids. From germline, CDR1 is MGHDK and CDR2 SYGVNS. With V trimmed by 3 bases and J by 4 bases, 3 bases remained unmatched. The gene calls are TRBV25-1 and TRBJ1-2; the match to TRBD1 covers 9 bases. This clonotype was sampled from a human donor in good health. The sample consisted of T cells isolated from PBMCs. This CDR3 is CASSDPGQGYGYTF. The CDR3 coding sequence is TGTGCCAGCAGTGATCCGGGACAGGGCTATGGCTACACCTTC.